This TCR beta chain came from a study of blood T cell repertoires in COVID-19. V gave up 6 bases and J gave up 4 bases; unmatched junction bases: 8. The CDR3 has 14 residues. From germline, CDR1 is SNHLY and CDR2 FYNNEI. Original methodology: The authors estimated nucleated cell counts from reference gene primer amplification. Sequencing was performed with immunoSEQ multiplex PCR; in TCRdb, only in-frame clones are kept and a portion is missing. V, J and clone size are taken as reported in that table, and D and trimming were inferred from the DNA itself. Of about 120,000 clones listed, about four fifths are singletons.

The clonotype comes from an older woman with acute or convalescent COVID-19. Sequenced material: peripheral blood. This chain joins TRBV2 and TRBJ1-2; TRBD1 agrees at 7 bases. The CDR3 reads CASSGLTGTYGYTF. CDR3 bases: TGTGCCAGCAGCGGGTTGACAGGGACCTATGGCTACACCTTC.